A selection of T cell receptor beta chains follows, all from one sample in a study of blood T cell repertoires in COVID-19. Assay used: immunoSEQ multiplex PCR; TCRdb lists only in-frame clones, some missing. The table lists around 200,000 clones, around 86% of them singletons. The material sequenced was PBMCs or T cells enriched from blood (not recorded which). Every receptor here comes from a woman aged 40 to 55 with acute COVID-19. The CDR3 runs from the conserved cysteine through the conserved F or W. The order of the fields is V gene, J gene, CDR3 protein.

TRBV5-1,TRBJ2-3,CASSLEWGGGADTQYF
TRBV7-2,TRBJ1-1,CASSLGPSENTEAFF
TRBV2,TRBJ2-7,CASRTGGFGEQYF
TRBV14,TRBJ1-2,CASSQDLTGLRTF
TRBV5-1,TRBJ2-2,CASSFRAGGPTGELFF
TRBV6-5,TRBJ1-1,CASSPLGGVTEAFF
TRBV11-2,TRBJ2-1,CASSSRKGNEQFF
TRBV7-9,TRBJ2-7,CASSPTSKGQGNYEQYF
TRBV6-5,TRBJ1-3,CASSLDIKESTIYF
TRBV5-6,TRBJ1-1,CASSSPRGEAFF
TRBV3-1/TRBV3-2,TRBJ1-1,CASSPIYGTDTEAFF
TRBV25-1,TRBJ1-1,CASSESDRRKAFF
TRBV4-1,TRBJ1-5,CASSQGRGNDRNQPQHF
TRBV2,TRBJ1-1,CASSDPARGEAFF
TRBV3-1/TRBV3-2,TRBJ1-1,CASSQGPGHPKAFF